One sample yielded the 8 T cell receptor beta chains listed below, sequenced in a study of cytomegalovirus exposure and HLA in healthy donors. PCR employed 60 Vbeta and 13 Jbeta primers. Clones were read by immunoSEQ multiplex PCR, and TCRdb kept only the in-frame ones, dropping some. The top ten hold 1.8% of the sample, which has around 95,000 clones, roughly 70% seen once. The sample consisted of PBMCs. These receptors all stem from a male donor in good health and CMV-seronegative.

This sequence joins TRBV27 and TRBJ2-7; 12 bases agree with TRBD1. This CDR3 is built from 15 residues. From germline, CDR1 is MNHEY and CDR2 SMNVEV (reference sequence). V dropped 4 bases and J dropped 6; count of bases not matched to a gene: 7. Here the CDR3 reads CASSWVGTGGGEQYF. The DNA for the CDR3 is TGTGCCAGCAGTTGGGTGGGGACAGGGGGCGGCGAGCAGTACTTC.

J is TRBJ2-2 and V is TRBV9; 10 positions agree with TRBD2. With 0 bases clipped from V and 5 bases from J, the junction kept 4 bases outside the gene matches. The CDR3 totals 16 residues. Germline V gene lookup returns CDR1 SGDLS and CDR2 YYNGEE. The chain's CDR3 is CASSVATGLATGELFF. The CDR3 DNA reads TGTGCCAGCAGCGTAGCCACGGGACTAGCGACCGGGGAGCTGTTTTTT.

The rearrangement uses TRBV7-2 and TRBJ1-5; TRBD1 is a possible D gene (6 bases). The CDR3 contains 15 residues. The ends were cut back, 5 bases at V and 7 bases at J, with 18 bases in the middle. Germline V gene sequence: CDR1 SGHTA, CDR2 FQGNSA. CDR3 sequence reads: CASSRSGQTGQPQHF. CDR3 coding DNA: TGTGCCAGCAGCCGATCCGGACAGACCGGGCAGCCCCAGCATTTT.

The chain joins TRBV11-2 to TRBJ1-1; no definite D call. The V gene's germline CDR1 is SGHAT and CDR2 FQNNGV. Trimming took 2 bases from V and 6 from J, leaving 10 bases between them. The CDR3 consists of 13 residues. The CDR3 sequence: CASSLPGGPEAFF. CDR3 nucleotides: TGTGCCAGCAGCTTACCGGGAGGGCCTGAAGCTTTCTTT.

The rearrangement joins TRBV7-2 to TRBJ1-5, with D hard to call. The germline V gene encodes CDR1 SGHTA and CDR2 FQGNSA. V lost 2 bases and J lost 5, with 13 bases in between. The CDR3 consists of 15 residues. In nucleotides, the CDR3 is TGTGCCAGCAGCTTAACGGGGTGGACGGATCAGCCCCAGCATTTT. This sequence encodes CASSLTGWTDQPQHF.

This chain joins TRBV15 and TRBJ2-2; 7 nucleotides agree with TRBD1. V lost 4 bases to trimming and J lost 2 bases; unmatched junction nucleotides: 10. The germline V gene encodes CDR1 LNHNV and CDR2 YYDKDF (reference sequence). CDR3 length: 17 residues. This CDR3 is CATSKGERDSNTGELFF. CDR3 in DNA: TGTGCCACCAGCAAAGGGGAAAGGGACAGCAACACCGGGGAGCTGTTTTTT.

The chain has TRBV5-4 and TRBJ2-1, with D possibly matching TRBD2 (6 bases). Looked up from germline, CDR1 is SGHNT and CDR2 is YYREEE (reference sequence). The length of the CDR3 is 12 residues. V dropped 4 bases and J dropped 14 bases, with 16 bases sitting between them. The CDR3 here is CASSPGQCGEFF. In nucleotides, the CDR3 is TGTGCCAGCAGCCCTGGCCAATGCGGGGAGTTCTTC.

The chain recombines TRBV20-1 with TRBJ2-3; D ambiguous. The CDR3 extends over 11 amino acids. Germline-derived CDR1 and CDR2 are DFQATT and SNEGSKA (reference sequence). The V and J ends lost 6 bases and 0 bases respectively, with 4 bases between them. The CDR3 region has the DNA TGCAGTGCACTTAGCACAGATACGCAGTATTTT. Protein: CSALSTDTQYF.